The rows below give T cell receptor beta chains drawn from one sample of a study of cytomegalovirus exposure and HLA in healthy donors. Generated by immunoSEQ multiplex PCR, the TCRdb table keeps only in-frame clones and is missing some. The sample comprises around 150,000 clones, about 65% of which are singletons, and 2.8% rests with the top ten. The sequenced sample was PBMCs. The receptors were sampled from a woman aged 25 to 39 in good health and CMV-seronegative. Each CDR3 is given with its conserved first and last residue. D genes are given only for firm matches. Some rows have no size entry. The others give once, few or many, or a class for an expanded clone.

.,TRBJ1-1,TRBV28,.,TGTGCCAGCAGTTTATTTATGAACACTGAAGCTTTCTTT,CASSLFMNTEAFF
.,TRBJ1-2,TRBV20-1,.,TGCAGTGCTAGCTCAGGGGATGGCTACACCTTC,CSASSGDGYTF
.,TRBJ2-1,TRBV4-1,.,TGCGCCAGCAGCCAACAGATAACCTACAATGAGCAGTTCTTC,CASSQQITYNEQFF
.,TRBJ1-5,TRBV27,.,TGTGCCAGCAGTTTTGCCAGCGGCAGCAATCAGCCCCAGCATTTT,CASSFASGSNQPQHF
few,TRBJ2-7,TRBV29-1,.,TGCAGCGTTGAGGGCCGGATAGATTCCTACGAGCAGTACTTC,CSVEGRIDSYEQYF
.,TRBJ2-2,TRBV7-9,.,TGTGCCAGCAGCTTAGAACTATCGGCCGGGGAGCTGTTTTTT,CASSLELSAGELFF
.,TRBJ2-5,TRBV5-4,TRBD2,TGTGCCAGCAGCTTGCTTAGCGGGGGGGCAGAGACCCAGTACTTC,CASSLLSGGAETQYF
once,TRBJ2-5,TRBV19,TRBD1,TGTGCCAGTAAGCGTAGGGACAGGGGAGTTGAGACCCAGTACTTC,CASKRRDRGVETQYF
.,TRBJ2-7,TRBV9,TRBD2,TGTGCCAGCAGCCCTTCGGGTGTAGCGGGTCCTTATATGGACGAGCAGTACTTC,CASSPSGVAGPYMDEQYF
.,TRBJ1-1,TRBV9,TRBD1,TGTGCCAGCAGCACCGACAGGGGTTCCACTGAAGCTTTCTTT,CASSTDRGSTEAFF
.,TRBJ2-3,TRBV5-6,TRBD2,TGTGCCAGCAGCTTCACGGGGGGGGACACAGATACGCAGTATTTT,CASSFTGGDTDTQYF
.,TRBJ1-2,TRBV13,.,TGTGCCAGCAGCTTCGACTGGGATGGCTACACCTTC,CASSFDWDGYTF
.,TRBJ2-5,TRBV6-5,.,TGTGCCAGAACCTTTGGGAGGAGAAACCAAGAGACCCAGTACTTC,CARTFGRRNQETQYF
.,TRBJ1-1,TRBV4-1,.,TGCGCCAGCAGCCAGGGCAGGGCGACTGAAGCTTTCTTT,CASSQGRATEAFF
.,TRBJ2-2,TRBV7-9,TRBD1,TGTGCCAGCAGCGACCGGGACAGGGGGAACACCGGGGAGCTGTTTTTT,CASSDRDRGNTGELFF
.,TRBJ2-1,TRBV19,.,TGTGCCAGTAACATAGGGGTGTACAATGAGCAGTTCTTC,CASNIGVYNEQFF
.,TRBJ2-2,TRBV2,.,TGTGCCAGCAGCGGGATGAACACCGGGGAGCTGTTTTTT,CASSGMNTGELFF
once,TRBJ1-1,TRBV7-9,.,TGTGCCAGCAGACGAGGTGGAACTGAAGCTTTCTTT,CASRRGGTEAFF
.,TRBJ1-2,TRBV28,.,TGTGCCAGCGAGGGCAGAAACTATGGCTACACCTTC,CASEGRNYGYTF
.,TRBJ2-7,TRBV20-1,.,TGCAGTGCTAGCGGTACCTACGAGCAGTACTTC,CSASGTYEQYF
.,TRBJ2-5,TRBV4-1,TRBD2,TGCGCCAGCAGCCAAACGCTTACTATAACCGGGACTACCCAAGAGACCCAGTACTTC,CASSQTLTITGTTQETQYF
.,TRBJ2-4,TRBV29-1,.,TGCAGCGTTGAGCAGGGGGGCGAAAACATTCAGTACTTC,CSVEQGGENIQYF
.,TRBJ1-4,TRBV29-1,.,TGCAGCGCCGAAGGCGGGGAAGGTCAAACTAATGAAAAACTGTTTTTT,CSAEGGEGQTNEKLFF
.,TRBJ1-1,TRBV30,.,TGTGCCTGGAATCAGGGCGCTGAAGCTTTCTTT,CAWNQGAEAFF
.,TRBJ1-2,TRBV27,TRBD1,TGTGCCAGCAGTGTCAATATCCGGGACAGCTATGGCTACACCTTC,CASSVNIRDSYGYTF
.,TRBJ2-7,TRBV15,TRBD2,TGTGCCACCAGCAGAAGCGGCGGGGGAAGCTCCTACGAGCAGTACTTC,CATSRSGGGSSYEQYF
.,TRBJ2-7,TRBV7-2,.,TGTGCCAGCAGCTACACGCAGGCCTACGAGCAGTACTTC,CASSYTQAYEQYF
.,TRBJ2-1,TRBV29-1,TRBD2,TGCAGCGTTGAAGGCTCTAGCGGGGGGGCCGTTAATGAGCAGTTCTTC,CSVEGSSGGAVNEQFF
.,TRBJ2-1,TRBV6-1,.,TGTGCCAGCAGTGAAAGCGGATCGAATTACAATGAGCAGTTCTTC,CASSESGSNYNEQFF
few,TRBJ1-2,TRBV7-9,TRBD1,TGTGCCAGCAGCTCTCTAGACCGGGACAGGGTTGAAGATTATGGCTACACCTTC,CASSSLDRDRVEDYGYTF
few,TRBJ2-5,TRBV7-6,TRBD2,TGTGCCAGCAGCATTGGGAGTAGCGGGGGGCCTGAGACCCAGTACTTC,CASSIGSSGGPETQYF
few,TRBJ1-1,TRBV7-2,.,TGTGCCAGCAGCCAGGACAGCGTAGCTTTCTTT,CASSQDSVAFF
.,TRBJ1-2,TRBV5-6,.,TGTGCCAGCAGCTTGGTGGACACACCCTATGGCTACACCTTC,CASSLVDTPYGYTF
once,TRBJ2-1,TRBV4-3,TRBD2,TGCGCCAGCAGCCTAATGACTAGCGGGATTTACAATGAGCAGTTCTTC,CASSLMTSGIYNEQFF
.,TRBJ1-1,TRBV6-1,TRBD1,TGTGCCAGCAGCCATACAGGGGGCGCGGGAGCTTTCTTT,CASSHTGGAGAFF
.,TRBJ1-1,TRBV10-3,.,TGTGCCATCGGTCGCCCGGTCCTGAACACTGAAGCTTTCTTT,CAIGRPVLNTEAFF
.,TRBJ1-3,TRBV30,.,TGTGCCTGGACCTCGGGGGAAAACACCATATATTTT,CAWTSGENTIYF
.,TRBJ1-1,TRBV7-6,.,TGTGCCAGCAGCGACTCAGGGAGGGGAGTCACTGAAGCTTTCTTT,CASSDSGRGVTEAFF
.,TRBJ2-7,TRBV28,TRBD2,TGTGCCAGCAGGGGCGGGAGCTACGAGCAGTACTTC,CASRGGSYEQYF
.,TRBJ2-7,TRBV4-3,TRBD1,TGCGCCAGCAGCACCATTACAGGGGAGTATCCCTACGAGCAGTACTTC,CASSTITGEYPYEQYF
few,TRBJ2-5,TRBV28,TRBD1,TGTGCCAGCAGGGACAGGGGTAGTCAAGAGACCCAGTACTTC,CASRDRGSQETQYF
.,TRBJ1-5,TRBV7-6,.,TGTGCCAGCAGCCGAGTAGGGCGGAGGTACAATCAGCCCCAGCATTTT,CASSRVGRRYNQPQHF
.,TRBJ2-1,TRBV10-2,TRBD2,TGCGCCAGCAGAAGCGGGGGAGAACTTGTGATGAAGTTCTTC,CASRSGGELVMKFF
.,TRBJ2-3,TRBV9,TRBD2,TGTGCCAGCAGCGTAGGTCCGGGCGGGAGAGATACGCAGTATTTT,CASSVGPGGRDTQYF
.,TRBJ2-3,TRBV27,TRBD2,TGTGCCAGCAGCTTCCTAGCGGTTGGCACAGATACGCAGTATTTT,CASSFLAVGTDTQYF
.,TRBJ2-7,TRBV9,.,TGTGCCAGCAGCGTAGAGCCAGGACAGACTTACGAGCAGTACTTC,CASSVEPGQTYEQYF
few,TRBJ2-2,TRBV7-8,.,TGTGCCAGCAGCTTACAGGGTCACACCGGGGAGCTGTTTTTT,CASSLQGHTGELFF
.,TRBJ2-1,TRBV19,TRBD2,TGTGCCAGTAGTTCTACTAGCGGAGGTTACAATGAGCAGTTCTTC,CASSSTSGGYNEQFF
.,TRBJ2-5,TRBV6-1,TRBD2,TGTGCCAGCATTTCTGTCGCGGGAGAGGTGACCCAGTACTTC,CASISVAGEVTQYF
.,TRBJ1-3,TRBV9,TRBD1,TGTGCCAGCAGCGGGACAGGGTACGGAAACACCATATATTTT,CASSGTGYGNTIYF
.,TRBJ2-2,TRBV7-3,.,TGTGCCAGCAGCTCGAGAGGGTCGAACACCGGGGAGCTGTTTTTT,CASSSRGSNTGELFF
.,TRBJ2-3,TRBV4-3,TRBD2,TGCGCCAGCAGCCAAGCTGGGCAGTTAGCGGGGGGCCTGACCGATACGCAGTATTTT,CASSQAGQLAGGLTDTQYF